A selection of T cell receptor beta chains follows, all from one sample in a study of blood T cell repertoires in COVID-19. Here immunoSEQ multiplex PCR was the method, and the copy in TCRdb shows in-frame clones only, minus some. The data show 55,000 to 70,000 clones, roughly 84% seen once. The specimen was peripheral blood. These receptors were taken from a man in his fifties or sixties with acute or convalescent COVID-19. Both conserved end residues are trimmed from each CDR3. Only part of the rows carry a size: once, few, many, or a class if the clone is expanded.

v_call,clone_size,cdr3_aa
TRBV4-1,once,ASSQADTNNQPQH
TRBV14,few,ASSQGGPSGRAGEQY
TRBV2,.,ASSEDAGGGTDTQY
TRBV18,.,ASSADRVEAF
TRBV18,.,ASSPLPSDGNTIY
TRBV24-1,few,ATRSGTGLNEQF
TRBV6-5,once,ASKDTSSYEQY
TRBV6-6,.,ASSYGLARSYNEQF
TRBV30,.,AWDTGGGDTQY
TRBV25-1,.,ASSITGFSPLH
TRBV6-1,.,ASSESGQGSNEQY
TRBV7-6,.,ASSLVSQENEKLF
TRBV14,.,ASSPQDRGGYT
TRBV7-8,.,ASSPGEFNYGYT